The rows below give T cell receptor beta chains drawn from one sample of a study of T-cell memory formation after mild COVID-19. MiXCR, applied by TCRdb to the 5' RACE reads, yields one record per CDR3 protein. Seen here are about 82,000 distinct CDR3 sequences, 10% to 15% observed once, and the top ten hold over 25%. Material for sequencing was PBMCs or a T cell subset sorted from them (not recorded which). The receptors shown here come from an adult woman who had mild COVID-19 (a few samples of this study predate the infection). Cell type and time point are not known. Both conserved end residues are part of each CDR3. Fields, in order: V gene, D gene, J gene, clone size, CDR3 DNA, CDR3 protein. A D gene is named only where the DNA matches it firmly. Clone size, where shown, is once, few, many, or a class for clones that have expanded.

TRBV9,.,TRBJ2-7,.,TGTGCCAGCAGCGTAGAAGCGGATCTTACCTACGAGCAGTACTTC,CASSVEADLTYEQYF
TRBV20-1,.,TRBJ1-2,.,TGCAGTGCTAGGCGGGATTATGGCTACACCTTC,CSARRDYGYTF
TRBV6-5,.,TRBJ2-1,.,TGTGCCAGCAGTGGTAGCTTAGTGAATGAGCAGTTCTTC,CASSGSLVNEQFF
TRBV12-3/TRBV12-4,.,TRBJ2-5,.,TGTGCCAGCAGTTTAGACGGAATTGCCCAGTACTTC,CASSLDGIAQYF
TRBV21-1,.,TRBJ2-7,.,TGTGCCAGCAGCCCACACCATTACGAGCAGTACTTC,CASSPHHYEQYF
TRBV7-8,.,TRBJ1-3,.,TGTGCCAGCAGCGACACCGGGACCTCCGGAACTTACTCTGGAAACACCATATATTTT,CASSDTGTSGTYSGNTIYF
TRBV20-1,TRBD1,TRBJ2-1,few,TGCAGTGCCAATGACAGGGGATTCTACAATGAGCAGTTCTTC,CSANDRGFYNEQFF
TRBV5-1,TRBD1,TRBJ2-1,many,TGCGCCAGTAGACCAGGGGGCGACTACAATGAGCAGTTCTTC,CASRPGGDYNEQFF
TRBV6-6,.,TRBJ2-1,.,TGTGCCAGCAGTTACGGGAGGTATCGGATCGATGAGCAGTTCTTC,CASSYGRYRIDEQFF
TRBV4-1,TRBD1,TRBJ2-1,once,TGCGCCAGCAGCTTGACAGGGACAAATGAGCAGTTCTTC,CASSLTGTNEQFF
TRBV3-1,.,TRBJ2-1,.,TGTGCCAGCAGCCAACCCCGGAGACCTTACTACAATGAGCAGTTCTTC,CASSQPRRPYYNEQFF
TRBV3-1,.,TRBJ2-6,few,TGTGCCAGCAGCCAAGCCGACGGACTGGCTTCTGGGGCCAACGTCCTGACTTTC,CASSQADGLASGANVLTF
TRBV14,TRBD1,TRBJ2-1,.,TGTGCCAGCAGCCTCCGGGACAGCACTTACAATGAGCAGTTCTTC,CASSLRDSTYNEQFF
TRBV5-5,TRBD2,TRBJ2-3,.,TGTGCCAGCAGCCCACGACCGGGGGAGGGCCGCACAGATACGCAGTATTTT,CASSPRPGEGRTDTQYF
TRBV29-1,.,TRBJ2-2,once,TGCAGCGTCCCTAGTGCCGGGGAGCTGTTTTTT,CSVPSAGELFF
TRBV24-1,.,TRBJ2-3,few,TGTGCCACCCATGACAGCCGCACAGATACGCAGTATTTT,CATHDSRTDTQYF
TRBV7-9,TRBD2,TRBJ2-5,few,TGTGCCAGCAGCCCCATGTCTCGGGGGGGCTGGCGAGAGACCCAGTACTTC,CASSPMSRGGWRETQYF
TRBV29-1,.,TRBJ2-6,.,TGCAGCGTTGAACAGGGAACTGGGGCCAACGTCCTGACTTTC,CSVEQGTGANVLTF
TRBV25-1,.,TRBJ2-3,.,TGTGCCAGCAGTGAATGGGGGGTTAGCACAGATACGCAGTATTTT,CASSEWGVSTDTQYF
TRBV7-2,.,TRBJ2-7,few,TGTGCCAGCAGCCCTGAGCCTCCGGGGCGGGGCTCCTACGAGCAGTACTTC,CASSPEPPGRGSYEQYF
TRBV5-1,.,TRBJ2-1,many,TGCGCCAGCAGACAAGGCCAGGTCCAGTTCTTC,CASRQGQVQFF
TRBV19,TRBD1,TRBJ1-2,.,TGTGCCAGTAGTCCTGGGACAGGGAATGGCTACACCTTC,CASSPGTGNGYTF
TRBV7-8,TRBD1,TRBJ1-1,many,TGTGCCAGCAGCTCCAGGACAGGGAACACTGAAGCTTTCTTT,CASSSRTGNTEAFF
TRBV4-3,.,TRBJ2-7,few,TGCGCCAGCAGCCAAGATACGACTTTCTCCTACGAGCAGTACTTC,CASSQDTTFSYEQYF
TRBV4-1,.,TRBJ2-2,.,TGCGCCGGCGGAGGGACTGAGAACACCGGGGAGCTGTTTTTT,CAGGGTENTGELFF
TRBV7-8,.,TRBJ1-1,few,TGTGCCAGCAGCTCCCGGGACTGGACTGAAGCTTTCTTT,CASSSRDWTEAFF
TRBV27,.,TRBJ2-7,.,TGTGCCAGCAGCTTCGGAGGGCCCGACTACGAGCAGTACTTC,CASSFGGPDYEQYF
TRBV9,.,TRBJ2-3,few,TGTGCCAGCTCGAGGAGCGGCACAGATACGCAGTATTTT,CASSRSGTDTQYF
TRBV4-3,TRBD2,TRBJ2-3,few,TGCGCCAGCAGCCCCCGACTAGCACGGCGCACAGATACGCAGTATTTT,CASSPRLARRTDTQYF
TRBV2,TRBD1,TRBJ1-1,few,TGTGCCAGTTCCACAGGGGGCTGGACTGAAGCTTTCTTT,CASSTGGWTEAFF
TRBV29-1,.,TRBJ2-3,.,TGCAGCGTTGAAGCCCCAGATACGCAGTATTTT,CSVEAPDTQYF
TRBV12-3/TRBV12-4,.,TRBJ2-5,.,TGTGCCAGCAGTCTGCAGCGGCAAGAGACCCAGTACTTC,CASSLQRQETQYF
TRBV5-1,TRBD2,TRBJ2-1,few,TGCGCCAGCAGCGCTAGGACTAGCGGAACGGACAATGAGCAGTTCTTC,CASSARTSGTDNEQFF
TRBV3-1,TRBD2,TRBJ2-3,medium-sized,TGTGCCAGCAGCCGTCTCACCCTAGCCGGGGGGTCGCCCACAGATACGCAGTATTTT,CASSRLTLAGGSPTDTQYF
TRBV7-9,.,TRBJ1-1,.,TGTGCCAGCAGCACGCTCAGGGCGCTGAACACTGAAGCTTTCTTT,CASSTLRALNTEAFF
TRBV6-2/TRBV6-3,.,TRBJ1-1,few,TGTGCCAGCAGTTACTCTCTGAACACTGAAGCTTTCTTT,CASSYSLNTEAFF
TRBV18,TRBD1,TRBJ1-1,.,TGTGCCAGCTCACCTCCGGGACAGGAGGGCAGGAACACTGAAGCTTTCTTT,CASSPPGQEGRNTEAFF
TRBV20-1,.,TRBJ1-1,few,TGCAGTCCTGAACGGGGGGTGGAGGGCACTGAAGCTTTCTTT,CSPERGVEGTEAFF
TRBV12-3/TRBV12-4,.,TRBJ2-7,few,TGTGCCAGCAGTCACCGCCGGGACCCTTCCGGTGAGCAGTACTTC,CASSHRRDPSGEQYF
TRBV10-3,TRBD2,TRBJ2-7,.,TGTGCCATCAGTGAAGCCCTAGCGGAATACTCCTACGAGCAGTACTTC,CAISEALAEYSYEQYF
TRBV7-6,TRBD1,TRBJ1-2,.,TGTGCCAGCAGCTCCGAACCGACAGGGGTGGGCTACACCTTC,CASSSEPTGVGYTF
TRBV7-6,TRBD1,TRBJ2-3,many,TGTGCCAGCAGCCCTGGGACAGGGGGCACAGATACGCAGTATTTT,CASSPGTGGTDTQYF
TRBV5-6,.,TRBJ2-1,few,TGTGCCAGCAGCTTGGGGACTACTTACAATGAGCAGTTCTTC,CASSLGTTYNEQFF
TRBV27,.,TRBJ2-3,few,TGTGCCAGCAGTTTAGGTGTAGGGGTGGATACGCAGTATTTT,CASSLGVGVDTQYF
TRBV9,TRBD1,TRBJ2-1,few,TGTGCCAGCAGCGGACAGGGGACGAGCTCCTACAATGAGCAGTTCTTC,CASSGQGTSSYNEQFF
TRBV27,.,TRBJ2-7,many,TGTGCCAGCAGTTTGCAGGGGACGGGCGAGCAGTACTTC,CASSLQGTGEQYF
TRBV24-1,.,TRBJ2-5,.,TGTGCCACCAGTGATTTGATGGAGACCCAGTACTTC,CATSDLMETQYF
TRBV7-6,.,TRBJ2-7,.,TGTGCCAGCAGCTGGCGGGAAGACCCGACCTACGAGCAGTACTTC,CASSWREDPTYEQYF
TRBV7-6,.,TRBJ2-2,.,TGTGCCAGCAGCTTAGAGATTCGAGGGACCGGGGAGCTGTTTTTT,CASSLEIRGTGELFF
TRBV2,.,TRBJ1-2,few,TGTGCCAGCACTGACATCAACTATGGCTACACCTTC,CASTDINYGYTF
TRBV4-1,TRBD1,TRBJ1-1,.,TGCGCCAGCAGCCAATTCGGACAGGGGAACACTGAAGCTTTCTTT,CASSQFGQGNTEAFF
TRBV2,.,TRBJ2-1,few,TGTGCCAGTACCGAGACAGTTTACAATGAGCAGTTCTTC,CASTETVYNEQFF